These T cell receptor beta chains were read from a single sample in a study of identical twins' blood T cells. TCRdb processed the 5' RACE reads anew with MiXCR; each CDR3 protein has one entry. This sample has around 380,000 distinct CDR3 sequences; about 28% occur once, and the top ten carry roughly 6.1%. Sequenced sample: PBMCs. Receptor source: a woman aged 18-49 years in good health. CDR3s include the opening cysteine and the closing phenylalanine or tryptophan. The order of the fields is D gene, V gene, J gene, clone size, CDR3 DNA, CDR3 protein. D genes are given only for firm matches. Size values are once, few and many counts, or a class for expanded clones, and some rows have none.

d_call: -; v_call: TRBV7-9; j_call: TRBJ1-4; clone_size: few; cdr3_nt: TGTGCCAGCAGCCCAACAGGTGGAGGAAAACTGTTTTTT; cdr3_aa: CASSPTGGGKLFF
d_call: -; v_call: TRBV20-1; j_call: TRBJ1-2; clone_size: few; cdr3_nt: TGCAGTGCCCTTACAGGGACCTATGGCTACACCTTC; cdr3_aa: CSALTGTYGYTF
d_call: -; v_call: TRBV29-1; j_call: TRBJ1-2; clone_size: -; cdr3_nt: TGCAGCGACGGAGCCATCTATGGCTACACCTTC; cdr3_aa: CSDGAIYGYTF
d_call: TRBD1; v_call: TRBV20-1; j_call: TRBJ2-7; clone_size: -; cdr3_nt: TGCAGTGCTAGCCTACTGTCCGGGACAGGGGGCGGTAAGCAGTACTTC; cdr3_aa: CSASLLSGTGGGKQYF
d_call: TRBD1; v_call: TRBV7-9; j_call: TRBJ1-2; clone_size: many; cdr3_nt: TGTGCCAGCAGCTTAACAGGACAGGGGCACTATGGCTACACCTTC; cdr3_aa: CASSLTGQGHYGYTF
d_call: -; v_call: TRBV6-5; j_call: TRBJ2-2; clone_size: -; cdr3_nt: TGTGCCAGCAGTTACGGGGTACTCCTTAACACCGGGGAGCTGTTTTTT; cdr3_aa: CASSYGVLLNTGELFF
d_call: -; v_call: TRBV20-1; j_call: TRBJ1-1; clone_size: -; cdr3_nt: TGCAGTGCTAGAGATCCCCAGGGTTTGAACACTGAAGCTTTCTTT; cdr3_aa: CSARDPQGLNTEAFF
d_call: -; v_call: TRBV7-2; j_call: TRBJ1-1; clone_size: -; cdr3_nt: TGTGCCAGCAGCCTCTTACAGGGTACCACTGAAGCTTTCTTT; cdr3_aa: CASSLLQGTTEAFF
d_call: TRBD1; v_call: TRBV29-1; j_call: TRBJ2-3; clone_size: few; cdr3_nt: TGCAGCGTGTTGGACAGGGGATACACAGATACGCAGTATTTT; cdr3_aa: CSVLDRGYTDTQYF
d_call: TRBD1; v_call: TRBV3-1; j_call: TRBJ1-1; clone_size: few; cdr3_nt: TGTGCCAGCAGCCGTGGACAGGGGGCATACACTGAAGCTTTCTTT; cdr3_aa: CASSRGQGAYTEAFF
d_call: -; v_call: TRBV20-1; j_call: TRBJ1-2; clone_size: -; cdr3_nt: TGCAGTGCTAGAGATGAGGTGGGCTATGGCTACACCTTC; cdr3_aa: CSARDEVGYGYTF
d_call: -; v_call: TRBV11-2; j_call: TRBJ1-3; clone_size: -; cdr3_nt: TGTGCCAGCAGCTTAACGGACATCTCTGGAAACACCATATATTTT; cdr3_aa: CASSLTDISGNTIYF
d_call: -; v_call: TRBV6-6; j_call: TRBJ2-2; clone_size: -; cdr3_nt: TGTGCCAGCTTCGACTTGGGCACCTACAACACCGGGGAGCTGTTTTTT; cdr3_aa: CASFDLGTYNTGELFF
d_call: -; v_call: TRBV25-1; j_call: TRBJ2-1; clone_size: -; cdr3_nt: TGTGCCAGCAGTGACCCGGGGCTCTACAATGAGCAGTTCTTC; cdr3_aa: CASSDPGLYNEQFF
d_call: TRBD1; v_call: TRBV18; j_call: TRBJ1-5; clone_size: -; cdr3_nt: TGTGCCAGCTCACACCGGGACAGGGGTTTCAATCAGCCCCAGCATTTT; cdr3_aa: CASSHRDRGFNQPQHF
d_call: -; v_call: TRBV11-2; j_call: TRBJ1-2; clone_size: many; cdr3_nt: TGTGCCAGCAGCTTCGTCCAGATCGGCTATGGCTACACCTTC; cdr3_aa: CASSFVQIGYGYTF
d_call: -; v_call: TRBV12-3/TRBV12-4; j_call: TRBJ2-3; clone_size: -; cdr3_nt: TGTGCCAGCAGGAGGGGGGGCTTCGGGGATACGCAGTATTTT; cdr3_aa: CASRRGGFGDTQYF